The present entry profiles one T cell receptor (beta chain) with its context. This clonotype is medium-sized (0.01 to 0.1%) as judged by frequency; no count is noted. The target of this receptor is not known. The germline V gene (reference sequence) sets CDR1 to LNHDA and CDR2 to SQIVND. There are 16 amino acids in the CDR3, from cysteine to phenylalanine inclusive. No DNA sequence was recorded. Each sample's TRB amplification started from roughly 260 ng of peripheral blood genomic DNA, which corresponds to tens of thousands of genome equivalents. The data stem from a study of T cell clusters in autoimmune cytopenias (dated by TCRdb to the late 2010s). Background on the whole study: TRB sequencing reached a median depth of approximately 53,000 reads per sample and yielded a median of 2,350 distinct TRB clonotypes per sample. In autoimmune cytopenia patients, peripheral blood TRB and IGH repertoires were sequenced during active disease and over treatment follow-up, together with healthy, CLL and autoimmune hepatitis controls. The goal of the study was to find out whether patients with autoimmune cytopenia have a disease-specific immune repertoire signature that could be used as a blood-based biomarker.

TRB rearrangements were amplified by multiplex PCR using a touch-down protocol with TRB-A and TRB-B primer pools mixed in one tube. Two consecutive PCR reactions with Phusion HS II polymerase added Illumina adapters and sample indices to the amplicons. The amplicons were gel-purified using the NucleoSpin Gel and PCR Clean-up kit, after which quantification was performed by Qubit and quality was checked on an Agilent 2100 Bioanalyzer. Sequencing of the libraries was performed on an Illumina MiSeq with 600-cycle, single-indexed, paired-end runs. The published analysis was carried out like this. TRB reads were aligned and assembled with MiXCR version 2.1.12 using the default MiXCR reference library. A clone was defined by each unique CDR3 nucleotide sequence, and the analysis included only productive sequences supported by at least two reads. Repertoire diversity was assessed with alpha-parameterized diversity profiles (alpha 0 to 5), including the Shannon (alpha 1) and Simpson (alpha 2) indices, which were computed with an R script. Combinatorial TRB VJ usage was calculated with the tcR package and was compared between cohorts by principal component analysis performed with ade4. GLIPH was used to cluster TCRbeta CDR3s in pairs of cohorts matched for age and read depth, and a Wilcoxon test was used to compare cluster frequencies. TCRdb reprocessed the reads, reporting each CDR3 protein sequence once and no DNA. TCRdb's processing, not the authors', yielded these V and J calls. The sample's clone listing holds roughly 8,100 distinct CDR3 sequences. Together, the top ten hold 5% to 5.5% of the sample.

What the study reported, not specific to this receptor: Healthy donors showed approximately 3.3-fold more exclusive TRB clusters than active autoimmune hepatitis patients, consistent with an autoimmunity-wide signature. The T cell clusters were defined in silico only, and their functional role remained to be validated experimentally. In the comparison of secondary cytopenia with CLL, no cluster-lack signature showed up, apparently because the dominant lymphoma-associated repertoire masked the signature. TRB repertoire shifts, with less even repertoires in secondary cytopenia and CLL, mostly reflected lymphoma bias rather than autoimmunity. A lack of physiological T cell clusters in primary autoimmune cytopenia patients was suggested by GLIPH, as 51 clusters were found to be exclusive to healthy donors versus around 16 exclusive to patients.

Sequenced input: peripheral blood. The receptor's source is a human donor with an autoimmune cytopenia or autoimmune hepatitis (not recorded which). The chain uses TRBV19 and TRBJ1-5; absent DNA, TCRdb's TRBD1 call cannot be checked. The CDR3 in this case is CASNPDRARGNQPQHF.